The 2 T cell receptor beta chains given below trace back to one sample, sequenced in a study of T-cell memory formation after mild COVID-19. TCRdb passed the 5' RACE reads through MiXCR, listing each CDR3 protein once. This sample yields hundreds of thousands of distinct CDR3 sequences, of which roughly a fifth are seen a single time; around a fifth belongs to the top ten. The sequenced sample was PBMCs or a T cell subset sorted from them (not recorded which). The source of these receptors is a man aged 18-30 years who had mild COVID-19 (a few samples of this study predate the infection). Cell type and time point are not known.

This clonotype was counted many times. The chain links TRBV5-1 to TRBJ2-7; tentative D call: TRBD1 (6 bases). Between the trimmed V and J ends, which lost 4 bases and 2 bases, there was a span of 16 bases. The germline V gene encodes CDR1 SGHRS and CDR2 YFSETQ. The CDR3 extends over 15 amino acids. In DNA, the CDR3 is TGCGCCAGCAGCCGTCCCGGGACAACAACCTACGAGCAGTACTTC. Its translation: CASSRPGTTTYEQYF.

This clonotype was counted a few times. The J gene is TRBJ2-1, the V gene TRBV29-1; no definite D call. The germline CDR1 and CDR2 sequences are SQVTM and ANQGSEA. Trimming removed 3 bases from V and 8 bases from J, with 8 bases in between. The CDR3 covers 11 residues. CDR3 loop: CSVESLDEQFF. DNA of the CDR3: TGCAGCGTTGAGTCATTAGATGAGCAGTTCTTC.